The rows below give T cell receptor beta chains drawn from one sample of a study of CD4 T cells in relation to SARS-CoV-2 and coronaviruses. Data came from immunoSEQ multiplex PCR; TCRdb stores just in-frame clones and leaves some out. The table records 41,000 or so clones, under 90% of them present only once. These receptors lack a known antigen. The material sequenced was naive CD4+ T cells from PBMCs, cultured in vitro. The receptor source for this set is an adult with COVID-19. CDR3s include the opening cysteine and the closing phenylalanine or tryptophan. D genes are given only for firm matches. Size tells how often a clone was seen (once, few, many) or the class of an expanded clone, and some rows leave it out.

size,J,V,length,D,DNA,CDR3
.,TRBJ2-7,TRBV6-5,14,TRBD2,TGTGCCAGCAGTTACTCGACTAGCGTCTACGAGCAGTACTTC,CASSYSTSVYEQYF
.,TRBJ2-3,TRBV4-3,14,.,TGCGCCAGCAGCTCCCGGATTGACACAGATACGCAGTATTTT,CASSSRIDTDTQYF
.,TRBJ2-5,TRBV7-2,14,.,TGTGCCAGCAGCCACGTGGGGGGTTGGGAGACCCAGTACTTC,CASSHVGGWETQYF
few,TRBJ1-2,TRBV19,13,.,TGTGCCAGTCAAACGAGTGGGGGCCGAGGCTACACCTTC,CASQTSGGRGYTF
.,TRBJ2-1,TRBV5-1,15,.,TGCGCCAGCAGCTTAGAGGGAATCCCCTACAATGAGCAGTTCTTC,CASSLEGIPYNEQFF
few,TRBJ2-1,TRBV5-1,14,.,TGCGCCAGCACCCCCGAGGGCTCCTACAATGAGCAGTTCTTC,CASTPEGSYNEQFF
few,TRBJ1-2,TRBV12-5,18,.,TGTGCTAGTGGTTTGGTACGCGGGGGGACACCGGCTAACTATGGCTACACCTTC,CASGLVRGGTPANYGYTF
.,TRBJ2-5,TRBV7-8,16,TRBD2,TGTGCCAGCAGCCCCTTTGGGACTAGCGGACAAGAGACCCAGTACTTC,CASSPFGTSGQETQYF
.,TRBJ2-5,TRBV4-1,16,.,TGCGCCAGCAGCCAAATCCTCCGGGACAAGAGAGAGACCCAGTACTTC,CASSQILRDKRETQYF
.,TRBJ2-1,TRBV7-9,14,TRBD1,TGTGCCAGCATAATCGGACAGGGAAACAATGAGCAGTTCTTC,CASIIGQGNNEQFF
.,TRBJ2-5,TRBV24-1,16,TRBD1,TGTGCCACCAGTGATTCTCGACAGGGTTGGCAAGAGACCCAGTACTTC,CATSDSRQGWQETQYF
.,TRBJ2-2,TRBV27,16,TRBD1,TGTGCCAGCAGCGACCCGGGACAGGGAGTCACCGGGGAGCTGTTTTTT,CASSDPGQGVTGELFF
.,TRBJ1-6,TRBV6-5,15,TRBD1,TGTGCCAGCACTCCTAGGGGACAGATAAATTCACCCCTCCACTTT,CASTPRGQINSPLHF
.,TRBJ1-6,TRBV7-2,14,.,TGTGCCAGCATGGTAACAGGGAATAATTCACCCCTCCACTTT,CASMVTGNNSPLHF
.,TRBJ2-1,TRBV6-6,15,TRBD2,TGTGCCAGCAGTTACATAGCGGGAGCATACAATGAGCAGTTCTTC,CASSYIAGAYNEQFF
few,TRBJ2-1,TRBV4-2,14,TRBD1,TGTGCCAGCAGCCAAGGGGCAGGGGGCAGGGAGCAGTTCTTC,CASSQGAGGREQFF
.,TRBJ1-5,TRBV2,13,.,TGTGCCAGCAGTCCAGGGAGCAATCAGCCCCAGCATTTT,CASSPGSNQPQHF
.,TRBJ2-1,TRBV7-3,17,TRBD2,TGTGCCAGCAGCTTAATCCCACAGACTAGCGTAAACAATGAGCAGTTCTTC,CASSLIPQTSVNNEQFF
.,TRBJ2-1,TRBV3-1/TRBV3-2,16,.,TGTGCCAGCAGCCAAGATCCCCCCGGGACTCACAATGAGCAGTTCTTC,CASSQDPPGTHNEQFF
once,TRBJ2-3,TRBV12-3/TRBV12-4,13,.,TGTGCCAGCAGTTTATCCGGGACAGATACGCAGTATTTT,CASSLSGTDTQYF
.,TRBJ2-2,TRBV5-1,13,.,TGCGCCAGCAGCTTGCAGAACACCGGGGAGCTGTTTTTT,CASSLQNTGELFF
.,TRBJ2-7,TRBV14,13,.,TGTGCCAGCAGCCAAGCTTCTTCCTACGAGCAGTACTTC,CASSQASSYEQYF
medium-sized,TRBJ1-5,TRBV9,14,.,TGTGCCAGCAGCGCCTCAGGGTCGGGTCAGCCCCAGCATTTT,CASSASGSGQPQHF
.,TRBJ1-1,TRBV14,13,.,TGTGCCAGCAGCCAAGATCTTGTCACTGAAGCTTTCTTT,CASSQDLVTEAFF
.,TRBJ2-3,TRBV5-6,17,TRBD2,TGTGCCAGCAGCCTTACGGGACTAGCAAAGAGCACAGATACGCAGTATTTT,CASSLTGLAKSTDTQYF
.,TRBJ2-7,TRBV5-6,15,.,TGTGCCAGCAGCTACCAAGGGCAGGGTATATACGAGCAGTACTTC,CASSYQGQGIYEQYF
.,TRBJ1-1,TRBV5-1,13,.,TGCGCCAGCAGCTTGGTTACGAACACTGAAGCTTTCTTT,CASSLVTNTEAFF
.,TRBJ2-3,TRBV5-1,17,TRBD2,TGCGCCAGCAGCTTACCCGGACTAGCGGGATTCACAGATACGCAGTATTTT,CASSLPGLAGFTDTQYF
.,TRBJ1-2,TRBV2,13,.,TGTGCCAGCAGTGCTGAAAAACGGTATGGCTACACCTTC,CASSAEKRYGYTF
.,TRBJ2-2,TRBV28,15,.,TGTGCCAGCAGTCGCAGGAAGCCGCGCACCGGGGAGCTGTTTTTT,CASSRRKPRTGELFF
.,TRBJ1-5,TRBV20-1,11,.,TGCAGTGCTAGAGTGGGTCAGCCCCAGCATTTT,CSARVGQPQHF
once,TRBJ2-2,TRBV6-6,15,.,TGTGCCAGCAGTACGATCAATATTGTCACCGGGGAGCTGTTTTTT,CASSTINIVTGELFF
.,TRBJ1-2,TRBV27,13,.,TGTGCCAGCAGTTTAACGGTAAACTATGGCTACACCTTC,CASSLTVNYGYTF
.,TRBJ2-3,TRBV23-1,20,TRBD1,TGCGCCAGCAGTCAACCCGGAAAGGGGACAGGGATAAATAGGGGGGATACGCAGTATTTT,CASSQPGKGTGINRGDTQYF
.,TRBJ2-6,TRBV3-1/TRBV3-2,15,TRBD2,TGTGCCAGCAGCCAGTGGGGGGGTGGGGCCAACGTCCTGACTTTC,CASSQWGGGANVLTF